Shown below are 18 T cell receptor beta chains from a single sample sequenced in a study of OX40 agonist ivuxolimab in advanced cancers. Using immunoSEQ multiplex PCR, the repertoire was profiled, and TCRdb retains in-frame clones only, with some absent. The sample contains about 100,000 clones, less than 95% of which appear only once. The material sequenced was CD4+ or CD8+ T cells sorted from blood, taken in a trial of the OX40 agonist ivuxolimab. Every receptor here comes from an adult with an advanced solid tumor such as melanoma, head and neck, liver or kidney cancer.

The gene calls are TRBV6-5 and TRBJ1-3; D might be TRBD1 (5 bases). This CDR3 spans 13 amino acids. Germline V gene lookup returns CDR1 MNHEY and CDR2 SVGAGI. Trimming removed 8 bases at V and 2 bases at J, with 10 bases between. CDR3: CASGGVAGNTIYF. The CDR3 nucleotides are TGTGCCAGCGGGGGGGTTGCTGGAAACACCATATATTTT.

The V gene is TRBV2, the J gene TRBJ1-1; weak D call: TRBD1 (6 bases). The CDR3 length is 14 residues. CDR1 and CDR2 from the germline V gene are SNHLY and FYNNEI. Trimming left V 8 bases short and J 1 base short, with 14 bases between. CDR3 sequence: CASLLRGWNTEAFF. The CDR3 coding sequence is TGTGCCAGCCTCTTAAGGGGGTGGAACACTGAAGCTTTCTTT.

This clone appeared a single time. For the CDR3, the DNA is TGTGCCAGCAGACCCGATCTTCGGGGGATCTATGGCTACACCTTC. Translating it yields CASRPDLRGIYGYTF. The chain carries TRBV6-5 and TRBJ1-2, with D possibly being TRBD1 (5 bases). The germline V gene has CDR1 MNHEY and CDR2 SVGAGI. With 6 bases removed from V and 4 bases from J, the gap between germline ends came to 18 bases. The CDR3 consists of 15 residues.

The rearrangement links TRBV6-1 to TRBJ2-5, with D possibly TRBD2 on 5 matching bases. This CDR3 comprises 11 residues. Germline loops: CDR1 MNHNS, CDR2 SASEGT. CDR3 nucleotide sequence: TGTGGGATCCGGGGCCAAGAGACCCAGTACTTC. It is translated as CGIRGQETQYF.

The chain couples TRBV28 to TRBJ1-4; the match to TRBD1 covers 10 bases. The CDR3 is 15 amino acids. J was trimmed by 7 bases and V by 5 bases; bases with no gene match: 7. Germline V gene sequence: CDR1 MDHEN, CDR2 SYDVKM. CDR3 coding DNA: TGTGCCAGCAGTGCCCGCTGGGACAGGGGTGAAAAACTGTTTTTT. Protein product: CASSARWDRGEKLFF.

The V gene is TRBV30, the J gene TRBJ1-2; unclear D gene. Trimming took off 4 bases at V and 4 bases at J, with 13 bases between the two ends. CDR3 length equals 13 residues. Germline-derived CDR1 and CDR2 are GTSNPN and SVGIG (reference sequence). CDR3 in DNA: TGTGCCTGGACCCGTGGGGATCTCTATGGCTACACCTTC. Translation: CAWTRGDLYGYTF.

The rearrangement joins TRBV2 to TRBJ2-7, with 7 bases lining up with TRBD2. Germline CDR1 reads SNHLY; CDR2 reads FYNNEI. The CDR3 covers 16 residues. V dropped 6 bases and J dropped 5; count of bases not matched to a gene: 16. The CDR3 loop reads CASRFGAGEVWNEQYF. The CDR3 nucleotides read TGTGCCAGCAGGTTCGGCGCGGGAGAAGTTTGGAACGAGCAGTACTTC.

DNA for the CDR3: TGTGCCAGCTCACCACCGCTTAACTACGAGCAGTACTTC. Amino acids: CASSPPLNYEQYF. The chain recombines TRBV18 with TRBJ2-7; D call uncertain. Germline V lookup: CDR1 KGHSH, CDR2 LQKENI. Trimming took 0 bases from V and 3 from J, leaving 6 bases between them. CDR3 size: 13 residues.

CDR3 in amino acids: CASRERSEGYTF. The CDR3 region has the DNA TGTGCCAGCAGGGAAAGATCGGAGGGCTACACCTTC. The V and J genes are TRBV2 and TRBJ1-2, with unresolved D. The V gene lost 6 bases and the J gene lost 8 bases, with 13 bases spanning the gap. Germline V lookup: CDR1 SNHLY, CDR2 FYNNEI. This CDR3 has 12 amino acids.

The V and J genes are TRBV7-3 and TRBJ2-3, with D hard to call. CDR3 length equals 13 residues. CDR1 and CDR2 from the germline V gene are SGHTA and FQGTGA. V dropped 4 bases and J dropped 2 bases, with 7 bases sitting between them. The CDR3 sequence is CASSSRHTDTQYF. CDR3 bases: TGTGCCAGCAGCTCCAGACACACAGATACGCAGTATTTT.

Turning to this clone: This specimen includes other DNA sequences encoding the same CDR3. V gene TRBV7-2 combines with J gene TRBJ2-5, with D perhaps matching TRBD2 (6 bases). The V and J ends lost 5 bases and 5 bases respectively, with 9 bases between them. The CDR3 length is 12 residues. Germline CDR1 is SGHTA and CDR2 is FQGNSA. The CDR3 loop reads CASSPGRETQYF. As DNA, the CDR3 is TGTGCCAGCAGCCCTGGGAGGGAGACCCAGTACTTC.

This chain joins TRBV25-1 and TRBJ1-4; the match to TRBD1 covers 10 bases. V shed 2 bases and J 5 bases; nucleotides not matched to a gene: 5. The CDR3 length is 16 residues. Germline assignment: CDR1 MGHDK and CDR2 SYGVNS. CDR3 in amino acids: CASSETGQGGNEKLFF. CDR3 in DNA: TGTGCCAGCAGTGAAACCGGACAGGGGGGGAATGAAAAACTGTTTTTT. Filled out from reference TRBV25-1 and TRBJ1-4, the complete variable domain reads EADIYQTPRYLVIGTGKKITLECSQTMGHDKMYWYQQDPGMELHLIHYSYGVNSTEKGDLSSESTVSRIRTEHFPLTLESARPSHTSQYLCASSETGQGGNEKLFFGSGTQLSVL.

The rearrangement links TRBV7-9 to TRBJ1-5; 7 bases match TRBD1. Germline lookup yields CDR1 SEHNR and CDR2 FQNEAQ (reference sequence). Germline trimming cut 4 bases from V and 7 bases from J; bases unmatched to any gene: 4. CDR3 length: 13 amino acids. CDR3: CASSSDRVQPQHF. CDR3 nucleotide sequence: TGTGCCAGCAGCTCAGACAGGGTACAGCCCCAGCATTTT.

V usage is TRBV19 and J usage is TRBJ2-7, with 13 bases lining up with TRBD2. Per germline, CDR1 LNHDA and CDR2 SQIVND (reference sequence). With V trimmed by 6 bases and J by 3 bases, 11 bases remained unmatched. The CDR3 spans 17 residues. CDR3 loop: CASSSLPGTSGDYEQYF. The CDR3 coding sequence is TGTGCCAGTAGCAGTCTCCCTGGGACTAGCGGGGACTACGAGCAGTACTTC.

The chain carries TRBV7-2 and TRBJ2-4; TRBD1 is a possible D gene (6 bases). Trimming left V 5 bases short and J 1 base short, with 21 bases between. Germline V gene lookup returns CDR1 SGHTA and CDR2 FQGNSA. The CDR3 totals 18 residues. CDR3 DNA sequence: TGTGCCAGCAGCCGACAGGAATACGGGCTCCAGGCCAAAAACATTCAGTACTTC. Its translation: CASSRQEYGLQAKNIQYF.

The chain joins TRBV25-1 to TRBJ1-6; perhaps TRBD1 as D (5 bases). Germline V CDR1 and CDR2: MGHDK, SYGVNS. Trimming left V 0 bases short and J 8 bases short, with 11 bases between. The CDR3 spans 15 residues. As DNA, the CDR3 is TGTGCCAGCAGTGAATACGGGGGAGCGGATTCACCCCTCCACTTT. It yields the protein CASSEYGGADSPLHF.

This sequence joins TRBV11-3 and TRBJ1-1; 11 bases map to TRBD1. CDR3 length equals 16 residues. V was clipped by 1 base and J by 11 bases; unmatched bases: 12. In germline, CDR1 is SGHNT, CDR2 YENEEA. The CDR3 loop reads CASSLAGTGGQRTAFF. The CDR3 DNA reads TGTGCCAGCAGCTTAGCCGGGACAGGGGGACAACGGACGGCTTTCTTT.

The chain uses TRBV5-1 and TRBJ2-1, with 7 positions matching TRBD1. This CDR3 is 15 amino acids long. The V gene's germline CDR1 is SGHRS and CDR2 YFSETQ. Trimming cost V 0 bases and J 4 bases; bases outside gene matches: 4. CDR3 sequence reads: CASSLVTGRYNEQFF. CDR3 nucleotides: TGCGCCAGCAGCTTGGTGACAGGGCGATACAATGAGCAGTTCTTC.